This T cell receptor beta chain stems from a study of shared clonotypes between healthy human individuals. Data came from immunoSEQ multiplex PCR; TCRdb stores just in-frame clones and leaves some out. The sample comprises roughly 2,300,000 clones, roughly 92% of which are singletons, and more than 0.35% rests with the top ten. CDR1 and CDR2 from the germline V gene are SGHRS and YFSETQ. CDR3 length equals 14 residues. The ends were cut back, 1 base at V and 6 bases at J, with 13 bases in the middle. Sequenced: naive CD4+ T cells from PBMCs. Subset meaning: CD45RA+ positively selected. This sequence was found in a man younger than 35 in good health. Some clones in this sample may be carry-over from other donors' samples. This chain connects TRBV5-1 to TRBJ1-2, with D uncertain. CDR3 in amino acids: CASSLFLQNDGYTF. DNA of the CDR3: TGCGCCAGCAGCTTGTTTCTACAGAATGATGGCTACACCTTC.